The clone carrying this T cell receptor beta chain has a handful of counts. The sample is drawn from a study of shared T cell receptors in the human thymus. Using immunoSEQ multiplex PCR, the repertoire was profiled, and TCRdb retains in-frame clones only, with some absent. The sample lists hundreds of thousands of clones; around 89% were seen once. These same records also appear under a second study, on human thymus T cells. That paper notes: The donors were infants in Finland with congenital heart defects, otherwise immunologically healthy. Resections were taken during corrective heart surgery, and the thymus tissue came from these. It looked as if thymic and blood repertoires used V and J genes in a biased way. Thymic repertoires of unrelated individuals were reported in related research to overlap highly.

Sequencing was performed on thymocytes. This clonotype was sampled from a boy under two years old with a congenital heart defect.

The CDR3 here is CASSSPGLAGDKNTGELFF. CDR3 DNA: TGTGCCAGCAGCAGTCCGGGACTAGCGGGAGATAAGAACACCGGGGAGCTGTTTTTT. The chain links TRBV5-4 to TRBJ2-2; 14 bases fit TRBD2. The V and J ends lost 4 bases and 1 base, in that order; junction bases with no gene match: 9. The CDR3 consists of 19 residues. Germline loops: CDR1 SGHNT, CDR2 YYREEE (reference sequence). Looking up the rest from reference TRBV5-4 and TRBJ2-2 gives the full variable domain: ETGVTQSPTHLIKTRGQQVTLRCSSQSGHNTVSWYQQALGQGPQFIFQYYREEENGRGNFPPRFSGLQFPNYSSELNVNALELDDSALYLCASSSPGLAGDKNTGELFFGEGSRLTVL.